This T cell receptor beta chain was captured by sequencing in a study of shared clonotypes between healthy human individuals. Study findings and constraints: Estimated richness values were generally larger in naive subsets than in memory subsets.

On this clone: Its target is unknown.

Assay runs were performed at deep level. Only in-frame clones appear in the TCRdb table, and some are missing; sequencing was by immunoSEQ multiplex PCR. The sample lists some 2,000,000 clones; 85% to 95% were seen once. Trimming took 7 bases from V and 4 from J; bases not matched to a gene: 12. The CDR3 consists of 15 residues. Per germline, CDR1 MNHEY and CDR2 SVGAGI. The rearrangement uses TRBV6-5 and TRBJ2-7; 8 nucleotides match TRBD1. The receptor comes from a man between 18 and 35 years old in good health. Material for sequencing was naive CD4+ T cells sorted from blood. As for subset: CD45RA+ positively selected. The CDR3 DNA reads TGTGCCAGCAACAGAGGGCCTGACAGGGGATACGAGCAGTACTTC. It encodes CASNRGPDRGYEQYF.